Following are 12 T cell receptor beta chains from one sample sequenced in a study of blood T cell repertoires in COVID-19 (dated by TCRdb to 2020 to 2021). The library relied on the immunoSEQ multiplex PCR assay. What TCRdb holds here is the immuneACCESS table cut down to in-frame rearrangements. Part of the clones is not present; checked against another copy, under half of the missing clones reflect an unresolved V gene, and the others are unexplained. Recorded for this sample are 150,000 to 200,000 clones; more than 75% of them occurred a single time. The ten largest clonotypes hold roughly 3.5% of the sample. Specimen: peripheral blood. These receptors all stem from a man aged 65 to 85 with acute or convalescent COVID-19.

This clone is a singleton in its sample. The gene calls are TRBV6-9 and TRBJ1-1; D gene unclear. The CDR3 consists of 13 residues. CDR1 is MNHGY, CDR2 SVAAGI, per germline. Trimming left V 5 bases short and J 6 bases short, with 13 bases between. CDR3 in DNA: TGTGCCAGCAGTCCCGGGGAGAGGGCTGAAGCTTTCTTT. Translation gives CASSPGERAEAFF.

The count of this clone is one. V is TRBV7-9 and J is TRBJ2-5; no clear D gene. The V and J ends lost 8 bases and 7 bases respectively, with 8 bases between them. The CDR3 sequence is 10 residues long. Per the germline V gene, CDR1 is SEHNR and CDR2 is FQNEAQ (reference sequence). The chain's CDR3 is CASDRGTQYF. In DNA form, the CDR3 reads TGTGCCAGCGATAGAGGGACCCAGTACTTC.

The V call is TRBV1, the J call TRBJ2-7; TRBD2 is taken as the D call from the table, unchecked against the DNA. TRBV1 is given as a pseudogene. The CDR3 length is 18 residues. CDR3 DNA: TGCACCAGCAGCCAAGATACCTCTGCCGGGACTAGCGGTTACGAGCAGTACTTC. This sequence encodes CTSSQDTSAGTSGYEQYF.

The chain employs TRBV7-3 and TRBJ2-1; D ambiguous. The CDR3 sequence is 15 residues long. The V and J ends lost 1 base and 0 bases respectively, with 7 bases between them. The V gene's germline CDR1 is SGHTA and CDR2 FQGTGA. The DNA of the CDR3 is TGTGCCAGCAGCTTAAGCGCGAGCTCCTACAATGAGCAGTTCTTC. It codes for CASSLSASSYNEQFF. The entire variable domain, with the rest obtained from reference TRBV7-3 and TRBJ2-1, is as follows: GAGVSQTPSNKVTEKGKYVELRCDPISGHTALYWYRQSLGQGPEFLIYFQGTGAADDSGLPNDRFFAVRPEGSVSTLKIQRTERGDSAVYLCASSLSASSYNEQFFGPGTRLTVL.

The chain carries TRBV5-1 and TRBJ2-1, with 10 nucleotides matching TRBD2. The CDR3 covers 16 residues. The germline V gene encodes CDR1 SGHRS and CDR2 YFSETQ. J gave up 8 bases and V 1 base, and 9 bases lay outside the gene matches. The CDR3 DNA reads TGCGCCAGCAGCTTGACCGCCAGCGGGAGGGCCTATGAGCAGTTCTTC. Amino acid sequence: CASSLTASGRAYEQFF. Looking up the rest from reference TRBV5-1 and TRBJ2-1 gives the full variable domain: KAGVTQTPRYLIKTRGQQVTLSCSPISGHRSVSWYQQTPGQGLQFLFEYFSETQRNKGNFPGRFSGRQFSNSRSEMNVSTLELGDSALYLCASSLTASGRAYEQFFGPGTRLTVL.

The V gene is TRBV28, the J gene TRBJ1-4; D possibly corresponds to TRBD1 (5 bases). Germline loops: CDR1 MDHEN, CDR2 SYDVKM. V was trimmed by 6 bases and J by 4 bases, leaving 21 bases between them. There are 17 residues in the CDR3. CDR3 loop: CASSPGGGSRVNEKLFF. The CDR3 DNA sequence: TGTGCCAGCAGCCCCGGCGGGGGAAGTAGGGTTAATGAAAAACTGTTTTTT.

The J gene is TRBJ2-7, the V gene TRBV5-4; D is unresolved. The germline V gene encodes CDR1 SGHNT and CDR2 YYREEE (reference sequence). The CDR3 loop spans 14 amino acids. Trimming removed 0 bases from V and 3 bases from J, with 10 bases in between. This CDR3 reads CASSLDSSSYEQYF. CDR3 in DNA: TGTGCCAGCAGCTTGGACAGCTCAAGCTACGAGCAGTACTTC.

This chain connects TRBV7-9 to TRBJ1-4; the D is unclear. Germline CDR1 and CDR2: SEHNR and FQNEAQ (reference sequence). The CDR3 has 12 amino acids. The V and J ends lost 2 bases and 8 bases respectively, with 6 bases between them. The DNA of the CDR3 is TGTGCCAGCAGCTTAAGAACAGAAAAACTGTTTTTT. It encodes CASSLRTEKLFF.

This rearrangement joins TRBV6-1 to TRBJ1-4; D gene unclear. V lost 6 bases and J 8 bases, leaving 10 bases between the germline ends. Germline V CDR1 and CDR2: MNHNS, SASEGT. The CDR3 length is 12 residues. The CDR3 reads CASRRAQEKLFF. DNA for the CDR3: TGTGCCAGCAGACGAGCACAGGAAAAACTGTTTTTT.

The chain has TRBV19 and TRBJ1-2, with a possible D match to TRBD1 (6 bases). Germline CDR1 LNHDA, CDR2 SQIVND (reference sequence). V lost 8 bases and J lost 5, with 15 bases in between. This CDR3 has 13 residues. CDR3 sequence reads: CASRGAPLYGYTF. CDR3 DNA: TGTGCCAGTCGGGGGGCTCCGCTATATGGCTACACCTTC.

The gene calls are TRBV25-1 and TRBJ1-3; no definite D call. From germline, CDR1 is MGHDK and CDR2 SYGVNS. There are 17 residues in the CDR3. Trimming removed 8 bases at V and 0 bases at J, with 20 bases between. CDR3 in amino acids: CASSTSLRFSSGNTIYF. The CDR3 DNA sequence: TGTGCCAGCTCCACAAGCTTGCGGTTTAGCTCTGGAAACACCATATATTTT.

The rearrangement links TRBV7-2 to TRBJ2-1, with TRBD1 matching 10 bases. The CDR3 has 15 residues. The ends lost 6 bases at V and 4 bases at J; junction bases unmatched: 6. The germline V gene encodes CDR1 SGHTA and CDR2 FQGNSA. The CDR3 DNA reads TGTGCCAGCAGGGGAGACAGGGGGCTTTACAATGAGCAGTTCTTC. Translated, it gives CASRGDRGLYNEQFF.